This T cell receptor beta chain originates from a study of cytomegalovirus exposure and HLA in healthy donors. CDR3 length equals 15 residues. A remark on this clone: Its specificity is unknown.

PCR employed 60 Vbeta and 13 Jbeta primers. The method was immunoSEQ multiplex PCR; TCRdb's version includes in-frame clones alone and lacks a portion of them. Among approximately 210,000 clones listed, around 80% were seen once. Study-wide findings and caveats: Highly shared variants forming one cluster were likely a sequencing artifact. When presence/absence was analysed, sequencing depth was taken to be roughly uniform across donors. In a later analysis, across HLA loci, associated TCR counts were highest for DRB1, lowest for HLA-C. One variant, a missense change in DCLRE1C, was linked in a later analysis to TCR beta V- and J-gene trimming.

This receptor was identified in a man aged 40-50 years in good health and CMV-seropositive. The sample was PBMCs. This chain uses TRBV21-1 with TRBJ1-3. TRBV21-1 is flagged as a pseudogene. CDR3 DNA: TGTGCCAGCAGCAAAACGAGAGAGCTTGGAAACACCATATATTTT. Encoded protein: CASSKTRELGNTIYF.